These 5 T cell receptor beta chains were sequenced from one sample in a study of blood T cell repertoires in COVID-19. Generated by immunoSEQ multiplex PCR, the TCRdb table keeps only in-frame clones and is missing some. The table has around 120,000 clones, about 90% seen once. The sample consisted of peripheral blood. These TCRs come from a human donor in a cohort sampled during active COVID-19.

The chain uses TRBV5-1 and TRBJ2-5; D uncertain. CDR3 size: 13 residues. Per the germline V gene, CDR1 is SGHRS and CDR2 is YFSETQ. V gave up 0 bases and J gave up 2 bases, with 5 bases separating them. The CDR3 nucleotides read TGCGCCAGCAGCTTGGCTCGTCAAGAGACCCAGTACTTC. It translates to CASSLARQETQYF.

The chain's CDR3 is CASSYPGDRGLHTGELFF. The CDR3 nucleotides read TGTGCCAGCAGCTACCCCGGGGACAGGGGGCTCCACACCGGGGAGCTGTTTTTT. The chain links TRBV11-3 to TRBJ2-2; 12 bases map to TRBD1. CDR1 is SGHNT, CDR2 YENEEA, per germline. This CDR3 is built from 18 residues. The trim removed 4 bases at V and 3 bases at J, leaving 9 bases unmatched.

The V gene is TRBV18, the J gene TRBJ2-7; 8 nucleotides match TRBD1. This CDR3 has 15 amino acids. Germline V gene lookup returns CDR1 KGHSH and CDR2 LQKENI. V dropped 3 bases and J dropped 3; count of bases not matched to a gene: 7. The CDR3 loop reads CASSPQGQASYEQYF. The CDR3 DNA follows: TGTGCCAGCTCACCCCAGGGACAGGCCAGCTACGAGCAGTACTTC.

CDR3: CASSSQRNEQFF. The CDR3 region has the DNA TGTGCCAGCAGCTCCCAGAGGAATGAGCAGTTCTTC. The gene calls are TRBV7-8 and TRBJ2-1; D is unclear. V dropped 4 bases and J dropped 7 bases, with 8 bases sitting between them. The CDR3 is 12 residues long. Germline V gives CDR1 SGHVS, CDR2 FQNEAQ. Full variable domain (outside the CDR3, taken from reference TRBV7-8 and TRBJ2-1): GAGVSQSPRYKVAKRGQDVALRCDPISGHVSLFWYQQALGQGPEFLTYFQNEAQLDKSGLPSDRFFAERPEGSVSTLKIQRTQQEDSAVYLCASSSQRNEQFFGPGTRLTVL.

The V gene is TRBV11-3, the J gene TRBJ2-3, with 12 bases matching TRBD2. This CDR3 has 14 amino acids. Germline V CDR1 and CDR2: SGHNT, YENEEA. J was trimmed by 6 bases and V by 4 bases; bases with no gene match: 2. CDR3 residues: CASSSSGGADTQYF. CDR3 coding DNA: TGTGCCAGCAGCTCTAGCGGGGGGGCTGATACGCAGTATTTT.